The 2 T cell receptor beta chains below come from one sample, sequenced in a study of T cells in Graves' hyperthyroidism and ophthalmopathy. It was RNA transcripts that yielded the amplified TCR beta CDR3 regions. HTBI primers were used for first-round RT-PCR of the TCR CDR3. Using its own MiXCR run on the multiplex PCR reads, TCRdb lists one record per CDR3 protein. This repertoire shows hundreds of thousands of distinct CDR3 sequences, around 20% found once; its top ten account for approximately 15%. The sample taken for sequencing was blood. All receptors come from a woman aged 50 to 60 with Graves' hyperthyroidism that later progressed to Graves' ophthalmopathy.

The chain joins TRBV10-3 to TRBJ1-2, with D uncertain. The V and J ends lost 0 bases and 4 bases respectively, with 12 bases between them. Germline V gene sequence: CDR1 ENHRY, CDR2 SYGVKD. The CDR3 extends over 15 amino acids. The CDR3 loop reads CAISESSGGVYGYTF. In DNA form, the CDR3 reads TGTGCCATCAGTGAGTCGTCTGGCGGTGTCTATGGCTACACCTTC.

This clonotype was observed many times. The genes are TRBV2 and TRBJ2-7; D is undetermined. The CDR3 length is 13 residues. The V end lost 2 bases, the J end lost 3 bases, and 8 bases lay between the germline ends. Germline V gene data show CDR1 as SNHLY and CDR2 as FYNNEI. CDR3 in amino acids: CASSENWNYEQYF. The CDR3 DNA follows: TGTGCCAGCAGTGAAAATTGGAACTACGAGCAGTACTTC.